Shown below are 26 T cell receptor beta chains from a single sample sequenced in a study of breast tumors, draining lymph nodes, adjacent tissues. TCRdb passed the multiplex PCR reads through MiXCR, listing each CDR3 protein once. The profile shows around 20,000 distinct CDR3 sequences, roughly 32% of them singletons. The source material was breast tumor tissue. These receptor sequences come from a female donor with breast cancer. Some clones in this sample may be carry-over from other donors' samples.

This clonotype was recorded at least ten times. This chain links TRBV7-2 with TRBJ2-1, with TRBD2 matching 9 bases. The CDR3 totals 14 residues. Germline trimming cut 5 bases from V and 6 bases from J; bases unmatched to any gene: 5. CDR1 and CDR2 (germline): SGHTA, FQGNSA. The CDR3, as DNA: TGTGCCAGCAGCCTACTAGCGGGCCCCAATGAGCAGTTCTTC. Its protein product is CASSLLAGPNEQFF.

The chain uses TRBV20-1 and TRBJ2-3; D call uncertain. Trimming stripped 3 bases from V and 4 bases from J, with 14 bases between. Germline V lookup: CDR1 DFQATT, CDR2 SNEGSKA (reference sequence). The length of the CDR3 is 14 residues. The CDR3, as DNA: TGCAGTGCTAGTGAGATAGGGCGTCCAGATACGCAGTATTTT. It yields the protein CSASEIGRPDTQYF.

This clonotype is medium-sized within its sample. This sequence joins TRBV14 and TRBJ2-7; TRBD2 aligns across 13 bases. V gave up 4 bases and J gave up 4 bases; unmatched junction bases: 4. This CDR3 is built from 15 residues. Germline CDR1 is SGHDN and CDR2 is FVKESK. This CDR3 reads CASSLGLAGAYEQYF. CDR3 DNA sequence: TGTGCCAGCAGCCTAGGACTAGCGGGAGCGTACGAGCAGTACTTC.

This clonotype was seen more than once but under ten times. The chain combines TRBV7-9 with TRBJ2-5; D tentatively reads TRBD1 or TRBD2 (5 bases each). Germline values: CDR1 SEHNR, CDR2 FQNEAQ (reference sequence). V dropped 4 bases and J dropped 0 bases, with 9 bases sitting between them. The CDR3 is 14 amino acids. CDR3 protein: CASSSGAYQETQYF. In DNA, the CDR3 is TGTGCCAGCAGCTCCGGGGCGTACCAAGAGACCCAGTACTTC.

This chain links TRBV2 with TRBJ2-7; the match to TRBD2 covers 9 bases. The junction had 17 bases not matched to a gene; V was cut back by 4 bases and J by 7 bases. Germline V gene data show CDR1 as SNHLY and CDR2 as FYNNEI. The CDR3 has 17 residues. In DNA form, the CDR3 reads TGTGCCAGCAGTGGAGGTATGTCTGGCGGGAGGGAAAGGGAGCAGTACTTC. Protein sequence: CASSGGMSGGREREQYF.

On this clonotype itself: This sequence may be a read error, since a much larger clone differs from it by one base. The CDR3 DNA reads as TGTGCCAGCAGCCCAATCCGCAGAGTATATAGCAATCAGCCCCAGCATTTT. It specifies CASSPIRRVYSNQPQHF. The rearrangement joins TRBV27 to TRBJ1-5; D call uncertain. The CDR3 is 17 residues long. Per germline, CDR1 MNHEY and CDR2 SMNVEV (reference sequence). V lost 6 bases and J 0 bases, leaving 18 bases between the germline ends.

This clonotype was counted a single time. One end of the junction is discordant with germline, which a read error may explain. The chain combines TRBV5-4 with TRBJ2-1; D remains unclear. Germline V gene lookup returns CDR1 SGHNT and CDR2 YYREEE (reference sequence). This CDR3 contains 12 residues. The CDR3 protein is CASSSFNYEQSF. CDR3 DNA: TGCGCCAGCAGCTCTTTCAATTATGAGCAGTCCTTC.

This clonotype is labeled as medium-sized. The chain joins TRBV20-1 to TRBJ1-5; possibly TRBD1 for D (5 bases). Trimming pared 3 bases from V and 1 base from J, leaving 10 bases between. CDR3 length: 14 residues. Looked up from germline, CDR1 is DFQATT and CDR2 is SNEGSKA (reference sequence). This chain's CDR3 is CSASKGNSNQPQHF. The CDR3 DNA sequence: TGCAGTGCTAGTAAGGGGAACAGCAATCAGCCCCAGCATTTT.

The chain uses TRBV3-1 and TRBJ2-2, with D possibly being TRBD2 (5 bases). The germline V gene has CDR1 LGHDT and CDR2 YNNKEL (reference sequence). V dropped 3 bases and J dropped 5 bases, with 7 bases sitting between them. The length of the CDR3 is 13 residues. CDR3 region: CASSHPGTGELFF. CDR3 nucleotides: TGTGCCAGCAGCCACCCGGGGACCGGGGAGCTGTTTTTT.

The rearrangement joins TRBV2 to TRBJ2-2, with 11 bases that match TRBD1. The CDR3 runs 14 residues. The ends lost 11 bases at V and 4 bases at J; junction bases unmatched: 6. Germline-derived CDR1 and CDR2 are SNHLY and FYNNEI. CDR3 coding DNA: TGTGCCGGCATTGGGACAGGGGGCACCGGGGAGCTGTTTTTT. This translates into CAGIGTGGTGELFF.

This clonotype was recorded at least ten times. As DNA, the CDR3 is TGCGCCAGCAGCTGGGACGGGTCGGGGGGCTACACCTTC. Its protein product is CASSWDGSGGYTF. The chain links TRBV5-1 to TRBJ1-2, with TRBD1 as a possible D gene (5 bases). Trimming left V 3 bases short and J 8 bases short, with 14 bases between. This CDR3 is built from 13 residues. In germline, CDR1 is SGHRS, CDR2 YFSETQ. The full variable domain, in which reference TRBV5-1 and TRBJ1-2 provide the parts outside the CDR3, is KAGVTQTPRYLIKTRGQQVTLSCSPISGHRSVSWYQQTPGQGLQFLFEYFSETQRNKGNFPGRFSGRQFSNSRSEMNVSTLELGDSALYLCASSWDGSGGYTFGSGTRLTVV.

The J gene is TRBJ2-3, the V gene TRBV2; D might be TRBD1 or TRBD2, each matching 5 bases. V shed 10 bases and J shed 8 bases, with 13 bases lying between them. The germline CDR1 and CDR2 sequences are SNHLY and FYNNEI. The CDR3 is 11 amino acids. The CDR3 protein is CATGASGTQYF. The DNA for the CDR3 is TGTGCCACCGGGGCGTCCGGTACGCAGTATTTT.

This clonotype was seen ten or more times. The rearrangement joins TRBV5-1 to TRBJ2-1; 11 nucleotides line up with TRBD1. This CDR3 region has 14 residues. In germline, CDR1 is SGHRS, CDR2 YFSETQ. Trimming took 0 bases from V and 15 from J; bases not matched to a gene: 8. This chain's CDR3 is CASSLVWDRGNRFF. DNA of the CDR3: TGCGCCAGCAGCTTGGTATGGGACAGGGGGAACCGGTTCTTC.

This clonotype has at least ten counts. The CDR3 coding sequence is TGCGCCAGCAGCTTGGCAGAGTACGGGGAGCTGTTTTTT. Amino acid sequence: CASSLAEYGELFF. The rearrangement joins TRBV5-1 to TRBJ2-2, with D hard to call. The germline V gene encodes CDR1 SGHRS and CDR2 YFSETQ. This CDR3 is 13 amino acids long. V shed 0 bases and J shed 7 bases, with 7 bases lying between them.

The gene calls are TRBV10-3 and TRBJ2-5, with D possibly TRBD2 on 6 matching bases. Germline CDR1 ENHRY, CDR2 SYGVKD. Trimming took 3 bases from V and 9 from J, leaving 14 bases between them. The CDR3 loop spans 13 amino acids. The CDR3 nucleotides read TGTGCCATCAGTGATGCAGTACCGGGGGCCCAGTACTTC. It encodes CAISDAVPGAQYF.

There are many counts of this clonotype. J is TRBJ2-7 and V is TRBV7-9; unclear D gene. Germline values: CDR1 SEHNR, CDR2 FQNEAQ (reference sequence). The CDR3 is 13 amino acids. Trimming pared 5 bases from V and 4 bases from J, leaving 12 bases between. The CDR3: CASSAPFRYEQYF. CDR3 bases: TGTGCCAGCAGCGCCCCTTTTCGGTACGAGCAGTACTTC.

This chain uses TRBV11-3 with TRBJ2-7, with D possibly TRBD2 on 5 matching bases. Trimming pared 2 bases from V and 7 bases from J, leaving 12 bases between. The CDR3 has 13 residues. Germline loops: CDR1 SGHNT, CDR2 YENEEA. The CDR3 DNA follows: TGTGCCAGCAGCTTATTCCCCCGAGGGGAGCAGTACTTC. Amino acids: CASSLFPRGEQYF.

This clonotype was seen only once. An end of the junction differs from the germline gene, which may be a read error. The gene calls are TRBV27 and TRBJ1-6; maybe TRBD1 (6 bases). CDR1 and CDR2 from the germline V gene are MNHEY and SMNVEV (reference sequence). This CDR3 spans 15 amino acids. The CDR3 loop is CASSFSQGRGSPLHF. The CDR3 DNA reads TGTGCTAGCAGTTTTTCCCAGGGGCGAGGTTCACCCCTCCACTTT.

This chain uses TRBV3-1 with TRBJ1-2; the D is unclear. This CDR3 is 13 amino acids long. Germline lookup yields CDR1 LGHDT and CDR2 YNNKEL (reference sequence). With 0 bases removed from V and 8 bases from J, the gap between germline ends came to 10 bases. CDR3 sequence: CASSQETFGGYTF. The CDR3 DNA reads TGTGCCAGCAGCCAAGAGACATTTGGAGGCTACACCTTC.

The table lists this clonotype with many counts. The chain links TRBV13 to TRBJ2-7, with D possibly TRBD2 on 6 matching bases. The V gene's germline CDR1 is PRHDT and CDR2 FYEKMQ (reference sequence). The CDR3 runs 13 residues. Trimming stripped 4 bases from V and 2 bases from J, with 9 bases between. This chain's CDR3 is CASSSRTTYEQYF. The CDR3 DNA sequence: TGTGCCAGCAGCTCTAGGACTACCTACGAGCAGTACTTC.

The chain couples TRBV15 to TRBJ1-5; TRBD1 is a possible D gene (5 bases). Looked up from germline, CDR1 is LNHNV and CDR2 is YYDKDF (reference sequence). Trimming took 0 bases from V and 3 from J, leaving 9 bases between them. The length of the CDR3 is 15 residues. CDR3 DNA sequence: TGTGCCACCAGCAGAGATCCAGGGACCAATCAGCCCCAGCATTTT. It specifies CATSRDPGTNQPQHF. The full variable domain, its missing parts supplied by reference TRBV15 and TRBJ1-5, is DAMVIQNPRYQVTQFGKPVTLSCSQTLNHNVMYWYQQKSSQAPKLLFHYYDKDFNNEADTPDNFQSRRPNTSFCFLDIRSPGLGDTAMYLCATSRDPGTNQPQHFGDGTRLSIL.

V usage is TRBV2 and J usage is TRBJ1-1; tentatively, D is TRBD1 (5 bases). The CDR3 is 13 residues long. Germline V gene data show CDR1 as SNHLY and CDR2 as FYNNEI. V shed 1 base and J shed 4 bases, with 7 bases lying between them. The CDR3 loop is CASSEVQGTEAFF. The CDR3 coding sequence is TGTGCCAGCAGTGAAGTCCAGGGCACTGAAGCTTTCTTT.

This clonotype appeared many times. V is TRBV7-9 and J is TRBJ2-3, with D tentatively TRBD1 (6 bases). V lost 4 bases and J lost 2, with 16 bases in between. Germline lookup yields CDR1 SEHNR and CDR2 FQNEAQ (reference sequence). CDR3 length equals 16 residues. Written as DNA, the CDR3 is TGTGCCAGCAGCTCGAACCGGGACACCTTCACAGATACGCAGTATTTT. It yields the protein CASSSNRDTFTDTQYF.

In this sample, this clonotype is medium-sized. The CDR3 reads CSAHPGQGVSPLHF. The CDR3 coding sequence is TGCAGTGCCCACCCGGGACAGGGCGTTTCACCCCTCCACTTT. This chain uses TRBV20-1 with TRBJ1-6; 9 nucleotides line up with TRBD1. V was clipped by 6 bases and J by 9 bases; unmatched bases: 9. The CDR3 contains 14 residues. Germline-derived CDR1 and CDR2 are DFQATT and SNEGSKA (reference sequence).

This clonotype was counted at least ten times. This sequence joins TRBV5-6 and TRBJ2-3; possible D gene TRBD2, 5 bases. Trimming shortened V by 1 base and J by 3 bases, and 15 bases separated the two germline ends. Germline assignment: CDR1 SGHDT and CDR2 YYEEEE. The CDR3 has 16 amino acids. CDR3 sequence (DNA): TGTGCCAGCAGCTTGCTAGTGGGAGCTGAGACAGATACGCAGTATTTT. Amino acid sequence: CASSLLVGAETDTQYF.

This clonotype was counted many times. V is TRBV4-2 and J is TRBJ1-2; 7 positions agree with TRBD1. Germline V gene data show CDR1 as LGHNA and CDR2 as YNFKEQ. This CDR3 is built from 15 residues. Trimming took 6 bases from V and 2 from J; bases not matched to a gene: 9. CDR3 nucleotide sequence: TGTGCCAGCAGGGTCGGACAGGAACCCAACTATGGCTACACCTTC. Protein sequence: CASRVGQEPNYGYTF.